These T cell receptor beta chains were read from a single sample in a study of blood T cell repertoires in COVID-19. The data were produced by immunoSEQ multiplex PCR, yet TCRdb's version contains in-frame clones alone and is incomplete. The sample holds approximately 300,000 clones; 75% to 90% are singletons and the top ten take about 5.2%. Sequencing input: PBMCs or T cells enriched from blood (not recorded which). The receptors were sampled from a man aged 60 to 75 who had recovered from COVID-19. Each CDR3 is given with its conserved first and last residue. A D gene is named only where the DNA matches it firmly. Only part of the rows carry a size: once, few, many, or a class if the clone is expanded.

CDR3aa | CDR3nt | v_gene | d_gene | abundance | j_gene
CASSYTGGTGELFF | TGTGCCAGCTCATACACAGGGGGCACCGGGGAGCTGTTTTTT | TRBV18 | TRBD1 | - | TRBJ2-2
CASSLDGGSNGYTF | TGCGCCAGCAGCTTGGATGGAGGGTCGAATGGCTACACCTTC | TRBV5-1 | - | - | TRBJ1-2
CASSLGGSSYEQYF | TGCGCCAGCAGCTTGGGAGGGAGCTCCTACGAGCAGTACTTC | TRBV5-1 | - | - | TRBJ2-7
CASVRAGGNYEQYF | TGCGCCAGTGTGCGAGCGGGAGGGAACTACGAGCAGTACTTC | TRBV5-1 | TRBD2 | - | TRBJ2-7
CSASTSAIYEQYF | TGCAGTGCTAGTACTAGCGCGATCTACGAGCAGTACTTC | TRBV20-1 | TRBD2 | - | TRBJ2-7
CSVEGQISGIDYNEQFF | TGCAGCGTTGAAGGCCAAATTTCCGGGATAGATTACAATGAGCAGTTCTTC | TRBV29-1 | - | - | TRBJ2-1
CASSLRVNTGELFF | TGCGCCAGCAGCTTGAGAGTAAACACCGGGGAGCTGTTTTTT | TRBV5-1 | - | once | TRBJ2-2
CASSYETGVPNTEAFF | TGTGCCAGCAGTTACGAGACAGGGGTGCCGAACACTGAAGCTTTCTTT | TRBV6-2/TRBV6-3 | TRBD1 | - | TRBJ1-1
CASSSPRGLNGYTF | TGTGCCAGCAGCTCCCCCAGGGGGCTGAATGGCTACACCTTC | TRBV7-2 | TRBD1 | - | TRBJ1-2
CASSATGVAEAFF | TGTGCCAGCAGTGCCACAGGGGTTGCTGAAGCTTTCTTT | TRBV2 | TRBD1 | - | TRBJ1-1
CASSTGERGAYGYTF | TGTGCCAGCAGTACAGGGGAAAGAGGGGCCTATGGCTACACCTTC | TRBV6-2/TRBV6-3 | TRBD1 | - | TRBJ1-2
CATSDYRGQVPDTQYF | TGTGCCACCAGTGATTACAGGGGGCAAGTCCCAGATACGCAGTATTTT | TRBV24-1 | TRBD1 | - | TRBJ2-3
CASSPGGTGGDEQFF | TGTGCCAGCTCACCCGGCGGGACAGGAGGAGATGAGCAGTTCTTC | TRBV18 | TRBD1 | - | TRBJ2-1
CAWSTRDTSGNTIYF | TGTGCCTGGAGTACTCGAGACACCTCTGGAAACACCATATATTTT | TRBV30 | - | once | TRBJ1-3
CASSPGTATDTQYF | TGTGCCAGCTCACCAGGGACAGCCACAGATACGCAGTATTTT | TRBV18 | TRBD1 | - | TRBJ2-3
CASSELQGPSF | TGTGCCAGCAGCGAACTACAGGGCCCCTCTTTC | TRBV9 | - | - | TRBJ2-7
CASSLSTANYGYTF | TGTGCCAGCAGCTTAAGCACAGCTAACTATGGCTACACCTTC | TRBV11-1 | - | - | TRBJ1-2
CASSAHQGGEQYF | TGCGCCAGCTCTGCCCATCAGGGCGGCGAGCAGTACTTC | TRBV5-1 | - | - | TRBJ2-7
CASSLGLSGTGNTIYF | TGTGCCAGCAGCTTAGGCCTCTCGGGGACTGGAAACACCATATATTTT | TRBV13 | - | - | TRBJ1-3
CAIGISSGSTDTQYF | TGTGCCATCGGAATATCTAGCGGGAGCACAGATACGCAGTATTTT | TRBV10-3 | TRBD2 | once | TRBJ2-3
CASSYRLAGTDEQFF | TGTGCCAGCAGCTATAGACTAGCGGGAACCGATGAGCAGTTCTTC | TRBV3-1/TRBV3-2 | TRBD2 | - | TRBJ2-1
CASSYGRAYEQYF | TGTGCCAGCAGTTACGGCAGGGCCTACGAGCAGTACTTC | TRBV6-5 | - | - | TRBJ2-7
CATSRDRLADTQYF | TGTGCCACCAGCAGAGATCGGCTAGCGGATACGCAGTATTTT | TRBV15 | - | - | TRBJ2-3
CASSSGIGDEQFF | TGTGCCAGCAGCTCGGGAATTGGGGATGAGCAGTTCTTC | TRBV7-2 | - | - | TRBJ2-1
CASSPRQGAQPQHF | TGTGCCAGCTCACCACGGCAGGGGGCTCAGCCCCAGCATTTT | TRBV18 | TRBD1 | - | TRBJ1-5
CASSLLAGTNEQFF | TGTGCCAGCAGTTTGCTAGCGGGGACTAATGAGCAGTTCTTC | TRBV28 | TRBD2 | - | TRBJ2-1
CASSTGQGANQPQHF | TGTGCCAGCAGCACGGGACAGGGGGCAAATCAGCCCCAGCATTTT | TRBV28 | TRBD1 | - | TRBJ1-5
CASSPPGGRTGELFF | TGCGCCAGCAGCCCCCCCGGAGGGAGAACCGGGGAGCTGTTTTTT | TRBV5-1 | - | - | TRBJ2-2
CASSLRQGATNTGELFF | TGTGCCAGCAGCTTGAGACAGGGGGCAACGAACACCGGGGAGCTGTTTTTT | TRBV5-5 | TRBD1 | - | TRBJ2-2
CASSIGPQLNTEAFF | TGTGCCAGTAGTATAGGGCCGCAGTTGAACACTGAAGCTTTCTTT | TRBV19 | - | - | TRBJ1-1
CASRGQGYNSPLHF | TGTGCCAGCAGGGGACAAGGGTATAATTCACCCCTCCACTTT | TRBV2 | - | - | TRBJ1-6
CASSSLAGGPADTQYF | TGTGCCAGCAGCTCTCTCGCGGGAGGGCCCGCAGATACGCAGTATTTT | TRBV11-2 | TRBD2 | - | TRBJ2-3
CASSPTAGAKQETQYF | TGTGCCAGCAGTCCGACAGCGGGAGCGAAACAAGAGACCCAGTACTTC | TRBV27 | TRBD2 | - | TRBJ2-5
CASGITGKSNQPQHF | TGTGCCAGCGGAATAACAGGGAAGAGCAATCAGCCCCAGCATTTT | TRBV21-1 | - | - | TRBJ1-5
CASSLDPTGEQFF | TGCGCCAGCAGCTTGGACCCCACGGGTGAGCAGTTCTTC | TRBV5-1 | - | few | TRBJ2-1
CASSPPGQGSNQPQHF | TGTGCCAGCAGCCCCCCGGGACAGGGGAGCAATCAGCCCCAGCATTTT | TRBV7-9 | TRBD1 | - | TRBJ1-5
CASSQIEGYGYTF | TGTGCCAGCAGCCAGATAGAGGGCTATGGCTACACCTTC | TRBV12-3/TRBV12-4 | - | - | TRBJ1-2
CASSQGTSGTTYEQYF | TGTGCCAGCAGCCAGGGGACTAGCGGGACGACCTACGAGCAGTACTTC | TRBV4-2 | TRBD2 | - | TRBJ2-7
CASSLVGTDDYEQFF | TGTGCCAGCAGCTTAGTGGGGACAGATGACTATGAGCAGTTCTTC | TRBV7-2 | TRBD1 | - | TRBJ2-1
CASSSTTGLAGVEQFF | TGCGCCAGCAGCTCAACAACGGGACTAGCGGGAGTTGAGCAGTTCTTC | TRBV5-1 | TRBD2 | - | TRBJ2-1
CSATSGEQFF | TGCAGCGCGACAAGCGGGGAGCAGTTCTTC | TRBV29-1 | - | - | TRBJ2-1
CASSLLPKTSRISTDTQYF | TGCGCCAGCAGCTTACTACCTAAGACTAGCCGGATTAGCACAGATACGCAGTATTTT | TRBV5-1 | TRBD2 | - | TRBJ2-3
CASSLASVGGNTIYF | TGTGCCAGCAGCTTAGCGTCGGTTGGTGGAAACACCATATATTTT | TRBV7-8 | - | - | TRBJ1-3
CASSFFSGEAFF | TGTGCCAGCAGCTTTTTTTCGGGGGAAGCTTTCTTT | TRBV7-2 | - | - | TRBJ1-1
CASSLTKKWETQYF | TGTGCCAGCAGCCTAACTAAGAAATGGGAGACCCAGTACTTC | TRBV28 | - | - | TRBJ2-5
CASTWGQGMEKLFF | TGTGCCAGCACCTGGGGACAGGGGATGGAAAAACTGTTTTTT | TRBV7-9 | TRBD1 | - | TRBJ1-4
CASSIGAEAFF | TGTGCCAGTAGTATTGGAGCTGAAGCTTTCTTT | TRBV19 | - | - | TRBJ1-1
CASSLDRVSGNTIYF | TGTGCCAGCTCGCTGGACAGGGTCTCTGGAAACACCATATATTTT | TRBV18 | TRBD1 | - | TRBJ1-3
CASSIKRAPDSYEQYF | TGTGCCAGCAGCATTAAGAGGGCTCCTGACTCCTACGAGCAGTACTTC | TRBV7-2 | - | - | TRBJ2-7
CASSDDRETSYEQYF | TGTGCCAGCAGTGACGACAGGGAGACCTCCTACGAGCAGTACTTC | TRBV6-6 | TRBD1 | - | TRBJ2-7
CASVKRDTQYF | TGTGCCAGCGTGAAGCGGGATACGCAGTATTTT | TRBV28 | - | - | TRBJ2-3
CANNKTGVPYEQYF | TGTGCCAACAACAAGACAGGGGTCCCCTACGAGCAGTACTTC | TRBV18 | TRBD1 | - | TRBJ2-7
CASSPYYEQYF | TGTGCCAGCAGTCCCTACTACGAGCAGTACTTC | TRBV28 | - | - | TRBJ2-7
CASSVRTGGYYGYTF | TGTGCCAGCAGCGTGCGGACAGGGGGCTACTATGGCTACACCTTC | TRBV5-4 | TRBD1 | - | TRBJ1-2
CASRAPDRGMQETQYF | TGTGCCAGCAGAGCCCCGGACAGGGGAATGCAAGAGACCCAGTACTTC | TRBV28 | TRBD1 | - | TRBJ2-5
CASSSLSGGNHSPLHF | TGTGCCAGCAGCAGCCTGTCAGGGGGTAATCATTCACCCCTCCACTTT | TRBV27 | TRBD1 | - | TRBJ1-6
CASSQVAGGANSWVSSTDTQYF | TGTGCCAGCAGCCAAGTTGCGGGAGGGGCGAATTCTTGGGTTTCGAGCACAGATACGCAGTATTTT | TRBV3-1/TRBV3-2 | TRBD2 | - | TRBJ2-3
CASRTAGSGANVLTF | TGTGCCAGTAGAACCGCAGGGTCAGGGGCCAACGTCCTGACTTTC | TRBV19 | - | - | TRBJ2-6
CASSLGPQGMEQFF | TGTGCCAGCAGCTTGGGCCCACAGGGGATGGAGCAGTTCTTC | TRBV5-5 | TRBD1 | once | TRBJ2-1